This entry lists 3 T cell receptor beta chains sequenced from one sample in a study of T cell responses to AZD1222 COVID-19 vaccine. The protocol was immunoSEQ multiplex PCR, while the TCRdb copy is restricted to in-frame clones and leaves out a portion. Here the sample spans 80,000 to 90,000 clones, 75% to 95% being singletons. Source: peripheral blood, taken 28 days after the second AZD1222 dose. All receptors come from an adult who received the AZD1222 COVID-19 vaccine.

This rearrangement joins TRBV10-3 to TRBJ1-2; D gene unclear. Germline V gene lookup returns CDR1 ENHRY and CDR2 SYGVKD. V shed 0 bases and J shed 0 bases, with 11 bases lying between them. The CDR3 totals 16 residues. The CDR3 reads CAISESVAAANYGYTF. CDR3 nucleotides: TGTGCCATCAGTGAGTCGGTGGCAGCCGCTAACTATGGCTACACCTTC.

This clone was observed once. This rearrangement joins TRBV27 to TRBJ1-2; D might be TRBD1 (6 bases). Germline CDR1 is MNHEY and CDR2 is SMNVEV (reference sequence). This CDR3 is built from 12 residues. V lost 8 bases, J lost 4 bases, and 11 bases lay in between. Here the CDR3 DNA reads TGTGCCAGCGGGGGGCTGGTCTATGGCTACACCTTC. It encodes CASGGLVYGYTF.

This clone was observed a single time. The chain links TRBV27 to TRBJ1-5, with D perhaps TRBD1 (6 bases). Germline CDR1 and CDR2: MNHEY and SMNVEV (reference sequence). This CDR3 contains 14 residues. V was shortened by 2 bases and J by 3 bases, with 8 bases between the two germline ends. The DNA for the CDR3 is TGTGCCAGCAGTTTACCAGGGGCCAATCAGCCCCAGCATTTT. It is translated as CASSLPGANQPQHF.